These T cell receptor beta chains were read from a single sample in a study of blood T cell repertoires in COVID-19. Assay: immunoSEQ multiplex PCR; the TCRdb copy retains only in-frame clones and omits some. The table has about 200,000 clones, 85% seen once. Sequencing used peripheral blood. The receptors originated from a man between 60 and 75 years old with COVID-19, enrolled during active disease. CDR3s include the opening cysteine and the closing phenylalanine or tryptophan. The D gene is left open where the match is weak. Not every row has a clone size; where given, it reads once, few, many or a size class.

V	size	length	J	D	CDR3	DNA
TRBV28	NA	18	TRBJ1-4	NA	CASSHRISPRTTNEKLFF	TGTGCCAGCAGCCACAGAATCTCTCCTCGGACAACTAATGAAAAACTGTTTTTT
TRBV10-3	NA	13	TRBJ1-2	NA	CAIQGAANYGYTF	TGTGCCATCCAGGGCGCCGCTAACTATGGCTACACCTTC
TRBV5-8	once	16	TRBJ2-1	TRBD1	CASRHLGTGTYNEQFF	TGTGCCAGCAGGCATCTTGGGACAGGTACCTACAATGAGCAGTTCTTC
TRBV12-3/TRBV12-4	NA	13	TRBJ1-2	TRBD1	CASTDRAHYGYTF	TGTGCCAGCACCGACAGGGCTCACTATGGCTACACCTTC
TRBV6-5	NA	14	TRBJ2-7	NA	CASSEGGASYEQYF	TGTGCCAGCAGCGAGGGGGGGGCTTCATACGAGCAGTACTTC
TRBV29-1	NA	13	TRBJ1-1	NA	CSVAGFMDTEAFF	TGCAGCGTTGCAGGGTTCATGGACACTGAAGCTTTCTTT
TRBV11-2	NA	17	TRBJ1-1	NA	CASSSLRGGGMNTEAFF	TGTGCCAGCAGCTCCCTCCGGGGGGGAGGTATGAACACTGAAGCTTTCTTT
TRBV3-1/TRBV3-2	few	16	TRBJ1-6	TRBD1	CASSQGGGRGNSPLHF	TGTGCCAGCAGCCAAGGAGGGGGCAGAGGTAATTCACCCCTCCACTTT
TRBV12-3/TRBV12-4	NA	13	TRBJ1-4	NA	CASSLGDSEKLFF	TGTGCCAGCAGTTTAGGCGACAGTGAAAAACTGTTTTTT
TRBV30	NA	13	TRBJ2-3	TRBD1	CAWSVQGADTQYF	TGTGCCTGGAGTGTACAGGGGGCAGATACGCAGTATTTT
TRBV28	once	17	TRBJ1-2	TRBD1	CASSSIRWGQVFSGYTF	TGTGCCAGCAGCTCGATCCGCTGGGGACAGGTCTTTTCTGGCTACACCTTC